The 24 T cell receptor beta chains reported below all come from one sample, sequenced in a study of T cells in Graves' hyperthyroidism and ophthalmopathy. Amplified regions were TCR beta CDR3 sequences from RNA transcripts. TCR CDR3 regions were first amplified by RT-PCR with HTBI primers. TCRdb itself ran the multiplex PCR reads through MiXCR, one entry per CDR3 protein. The sample holds around 520,000 distinct CDR3 sequences, 14% seen once. Sequenced sample: blood. Receptors originate from a woman in her forties with Graves' hyperthyroidism.

V gene TRBV5-6 combines with J gene TRBJ2-1; possible D gene TRBD1, 5 bases. CDR1 is SGHDT, CDR2 YYEEEE, per germline. V was shortened by 6 bases and J by 3 bases, with 13 bases between the two germline ends. This CDR3 is built from 14 residues. CDR3 sequence reads: CASTLGAVYNEQFF. The CDR3 region has the DNA TGTGCCAGCACCCTAGGGGCGGTCTACAATGAGCAGTTCTTC.

The chain carries TRBV7-3 and TRBJ2-1; 14 bases are shared with TRBD2. V dropped 5 bases and J dropped 8; count of bases not matched to a gene: 8. Germline CDR1 is SGHTA and CDR2 is FQGTGA. The length of the CDR3 is 16 residues. The CDR3, as DNA: TGTGCCAGCAGCCCCGCCGGGACTAGCGGGAGCTATGAGCAGTTCTTC. Translating it yields CASSPAGTSGSYEQFF.

There are many counts of this clonotype. This chain connects TRBV7-9 to TRBJ2-1, with 10 bases fitting TRBD2. CDR1 is SEHNR, CDR2 FQNEAQ, per germline (reference sequence). Trimming at V came to 4 bases and at J to 5 bases, leaving 5 bases not matched to a gene. The CDR3 length is 15 residues. The CDR3 sequence is CASSSLAGANNEQFF. CDR3 nucleotides: TGTGCCAGCAGCTCGCTAGCGGGGGCAAACAATGAGCAGTTCTTC.

This clonotype was picked up many times. The chain carries TRBV11-3 and TRBJ2-3, with D perhaps being TRBD1 or TRBD2 (5 bases each). Trimming cost V 4 bases and J 1 base, with 15 bases left between them. The CDR3 is made up of 16 amino acids. CDR1 and CDR2 (germline): SGHNT, YENEEA. The CDR3 is CASSSGSRDGTDTQYF. The CDR3 coding sequence is TGTGCCAGCAGCTCCGGAAGCCGGGACGGCACAGATACGCAGTATTTT.

This clonotype came up many times. The chain joins TRBV6-1 to TRBJ2-7, with TRBD2 identical over 14 bases. Per germline, CDR1 MNHNS and CDR2 SASEGT. Trimming took 5 bases from V and 6 from J; bases not matched to a gene: 6. The CDR3 length is 15 residues. The CDR3 sequence is CASSIGLAGGREQYF. The CDR3 coding sequence is TGTGCCAGCAGTATAGGACTAGCGGGAGGTCGCGAGCAGTACTTC.

This clonotype showed up many times. V gene TRBV5-1 combines with J gene TRBJ1-1; the D gene is possibly TRBD1 (5 bases). The length of the CDR3 is 16 residues. The ends were cut back, 0 bases at V and 3 bases at J, with 15 bases in the middle. The germline gives CDR1 SGHRS, CDR2 YFSETQ. The CDR3 loop is CASSLDLGEVDTEAFF. CDR3 nucleotide sequence: TGCGCCAGCAGCTTGGATTTAGGGGAGGTTGACACTGAAGCTTTCTTT. Together with reference TRBV5-1 and TRBJ1-1, the CDR3 gives the full variable domain: KAGVTQTPRYLIKTRGQQVTLSCSPISGHRSVSWYQQTPGQGLQFLFEYFSETQRNKGNFPGRFSGRQFSNSRSEMNVSTLELGDSALYLCASSLDLGEVDTEAFFGQGTRLTVV.

This clonotype was observed a handful of times. The CDR3 nucleotides read TGCAGTGCTAGAGATCAAGGACAGGGTGACGCGTACTTC. This gives the protein CSARDQGQGDAYF. The rearrangement links TRBV20-1 to TRBJ2-5, with 8 nucleotides matching TRBD1. Germline V gives CDR1 DFQATT, CDR2 SNEGSKA (reference sequence). This CDR3 region has 13 residues. J lost 13 bases, V lost 0 bases, and 10 bases had no gene match.

V gene TRBV27 combines with J gene TRBJ1-2; no definite D call. Deletions cut 2 bases from V and 0 bases from J, with 10 bases between. CDR1 and CDR2 (germline): MNHEY, SMNVEV (reference sequence). The CDR3 is made up of 15 amino acids. CDR3 region: CASSLRASANYGYTF. DNA of the CDR3: TGTGCCAGCAGTTTACGGGCGTCGGCTAACTATGGCTACACCTTC.

In its sample, this clonotype was seen many times. CDR3 in DNA: TGTGCCAGCAGCTTCCCGGGACAGGGGGCGCGTAATGAGCAGTTCTTC. Its protein product is CASSFPGQGARNEQFF. V gene TRBV11-2 combines with J gene TRBJ2-1, with 12 nucleotides matching TRBD1. Trimming at V came to 3 bases and at J to 7 bases, leaving 7 bases not matched to a gene. CDR1 and CDR2 from the germline V gene are SGHAT and FQNNGV. This CDR3 is built from 16 residues.

The chain is built from TRBV6-1 and TRBJ2-1; D perhaps matches TRBD1 (6 bases). The CDR3 loop spans 13 amino acids. V lost 8 bases, J lost 10 bases, and 18 bases lay in between. CDR1 is MNHNS and CDR2 is SASEGT in the germline V gene. In DNA, the CDR3 is TGTGCCAGCGTATCCCCCCAGGGGTACGAGCAGTTCTTC. This translates into CASVSPQGYEQFF.

This clonotype appeared many times. A much larger clone differs from this one at a single base, so this may be a read error. V is TRBV2 and J is TRBJ2-7; 9 nucleotides align to TRBD2. The germline CDR1 and CDR2 sequences are SNHLY and FYNNEI. The V gene end was trimmed by 6 bases and the J gene end by 2 bases; junction bases not matched to a gene: 8. There are 15 residues in the CDR3. The CDR3 nucleotides read TGTGCCAGCAGGGGGGCTAGCGGGAAGACCTACGAGCAGTACTTC. It specifies CASRGASGKTYEQYF.

This clonotype was picked up a small number of times. DNA for the CDR3: TGTGCCTGGAGACATAGCGGGAGTTCCTACAATGAGCAGTTCTTC. This codes for CAWRHSGSSYNEQFF. This chain connects TRBV30 to TRBJ2-1; 9 nucleotides align to TRBD2. The CDR3 is 15 amino acids. V lost 3 bases and J lost 1; bases outside the gene matches: 4. Germline V CDR1 and CDR2: GTSNPN, SVGIG (reference sequence).

Comment on this clonotype: A much more abundant neighbour one base away suggests this may be a read error. V usage is TRBV6-1 and J usage is TRBJ2-1; the match to TRBD2 covers 7 bases. V shed 7 bases and J 4 bases; nucleotides not matched to a gene: 10. There are 15 residues in the CDR3. Germline CDR1 and CDR2: MNHNS and SASEGT. Written as DNA, the CDR3 is TGTGCCAGCAATCAAACGGGGGAGGGGTACAATGAGCAGTTCTTC. Its translation: CASNQTGEGYNEQFF.

This chain connects TRBV29-1 to TRBJ2-7, with D tentatively TRBD1 or TRBD2 (6 bases each). Trimming took off 6 bases at V and 1 base at J, with 16 bases between the two ends. This CDR3 is built from 14 residues. Germline assignment: CDR1 SQVTM and CDR2 ANQGSEA. The chain's CDR3 is CSVGGRGSSYEQYF. In nucleotides, the CDR3 is TGCAGCGTCGGGGGCAGGGGATCGTCCTACGAGCAGTACTTC.

This clonotype came up many times. The chain is built from TRBV27 and TRBJ2-2; D not resolved. Germline V gene lookup returns CDR1 MNHEY and CDR2 SMNVEV (reference sequence). With 0 bases removed from V and 6 bases from J, the gap between germline ends came to 14 bases. This CDR3 comprises 16 residues. The CDR3 DNA is TGTGCCAGCAGTTTATCGAGCTATTCCGGCGCCGGGGAGCTGTTTTTT. It is translated as CASSLSSYSGAGELFF.

CDR3: CASGDGGYGTDTQYF. As DNA, the CDR3 is TGCGCCAGCGGGGACGGCGGATACGGCACAGATACGCAGTATTTT. J is TRBJ2-3 and V is TRBV5-1, with D perhaps TRBD1 or TRBD2 (5 bases each). V was clipped by 7 bases and J by 1 base, with 16 bases between them. Germline V gives CDR1 SGHRS, CDR2 YFSETQ. The CDR3 has 15 amino acids.

The rearrangement joins TRBV19 to TRBJ2-1; D possibly corresponds to TRBD2 (7 bases). The CDR3 spans 16 residues. Germline lookup yields CDR1 LNHDA and CDR2 SQIVND (reference sequence). V lost 5 bases, J lost 7 bases, and 21 bases lay in between. This CDR3 is CASSLSGAGVLNEQFF. As DNA, the CDR3 is TGTGCCAGTAGTCTCTCGGGGGCGGGAGTGTTGAATGAGCAGTTCTTC.

V and J are TRBV20-1 and TRBJ2-3, with 7 positions matching TRBD1. J gave up 4 bases and V 6 bases, and 13 bases lay outside the gene matches. The CDR3 length is 15 residues. Germline lookup yields CDR1 DFQATT and CDR2 SNEGSKA (reference sequence). The chain's CDR3 is CSAGPTGIRADTQYF. The CDR3 region has the DNA TGCAGTGCGGGACCGACAGGGATTCGTGCAGATACGCAGTATTTT.

Ten or more counts support this clonotype. V is TRBV5-4 and J is TRBJ2-5; 8 bases match TRBD1. The junction had 9 bases not matched to a gene; V was cut back by 3 bases and J by 2 bases. This CDR3 has 16 amino acids. Germline CDR1 is SGHNT and CDR2 is YYREEE (reference sequence). In nucleotides, the CDR3 is TGTGCCAGCAGCTCACCCACAGGGGGAGAACAAGAGACCCAGTACTTC. Translation: CASSSPTGGEQETQYF.

The sample holds many counts of this clonotype. V gene TRBV2 combines with J gene TRBJ2-1; TRBD2 matches at 11 bases. Germline CDR1 reads SNHLY; CDR2 reads FYNNEI. CDR3 length: 16 residues. The junction had 11 bases not matched to a gene; V was cut back by 4 bases and J by 9 bases. The CDR3 DNA is TGTGCCAGCAGTGTGGGTCTAGCGGGAGGAGCCGCTGAGCAGTTCTTC. Translating it yields CASSVGLAGGAAEQFF.

In its sample, this clonotype was seen a few times. The chain uses TRBV19 and TRBJ1-2; the match to TRBD1 covers 9 bases. There are 13 residues in the CDR3. V trimming: 6 bases; J trimming: 8 bases; junction bases outside the gene matches: 7. Germline CDR1 and CDR2: LNHDA and SQIVND (reference sequence). CDR3 residues: CASRPGQGTGYTF. DNA of the CDR3: TGTGCCAGTAGACCGGGACAGGGTACAGGCTACACCTTC.

This clonotype was recorded many times. Here the CDR3 reads CASSLFSGGLDEQYF. CDR3 nucleotides: TGTGCCAGCAGCCTCTTCTCGGGGGGCTTGGACGAGCAGTACTTC. The chain employs TRBV11-1 and TRBJ2-7, with a tentative D call TRBD2 (7 bases). The CDR3 extends over 15 amino acids. Germline-derived CDR1 and CDR2 are SGHAT and FQDESV (reference sequence). The V and J ends lost 5 bases and 5 bases respectively, with 19 bases between them.

The chain joins TRBV7-9 to TRBJ1-1, with D tentatively TRBD1 (6 bases). The CDR3 consists of 15 residues. Deletions cut 2 bases from V and 1 base from J, with 11 bases between. The germline V gene encodes CDR1 SEHNR and CDR2 FQNEAQ (reference sequence). CDR3 loop: CASSLSDRWNTEAFF. In DNA, the CDR3 is TGTGCCAGCAGCTTATCCGACAGGTGGAACACTGAAGCTTTCTTT.

This clonotype was recorded at least ten times. The gene calls are TRBV28 and TRBJ1-2, with a weak D call TRBD1 (5 bases). Trimming left V 6 bases short and J 3 bases short, with 14 bases between. This CDR3 contains 14 residues. Germline assignment: CDR1 MDHEN and CDR2 SYDVKM. The CDR3: CASRLTEGYYGYTF. CDR3 DNA: TGTGCCAGCAGGCTGACAGAGGGCTACTATGGCTACACCTTC.